This T cell receptor (beta chain) came from a study of Graves' ophthalmopathy and Graves' hyperthyroidism. Study at large: Peripheral blood (taken before any treatment) was collected at initial diagnosis.

Regarding the study as a whole: Appearing in blood as well were most expanded thyroid clonotypes above 0.001 frequency.

Amplification of the TCR beta CDR3 regions used RNA transcripts (as template). A first-round RT-PCR used HTBI primers, followed by a second-round multiplex PCR. TCRdb used MiXCR to reprocess the multiplex PCR reads, holding one entry per CDR3 protein. The data show some 400,000 distinct CDR3 sequences, with around 17% seen just once and about 1.4% held by the top ten. Certain patients were not enrolled. These were patients with other autoimmune diseases, uncontrolled infections, pregnancy or lactation. PBMCs were obtained from 9.5 to 10 ml of fresh peripheral blood. Notes on this clonotype: Its antigen is undetermined. One end of the junction does not line up with germline, which may come from a read error.

The CDR3 extends over 15 amino acids. Looked up from germline, CDR1 is MGHRA and CDR2 is YSYEKL. Material for sequencing was peripheral blood. The sequence was collected from a woman in her late teens or twenties with Graves' ophthalmopathy. The gene calls are TRBV4-1 and TRBJ1-1; 9 bases align to TRBD1. CDR3 sequence reads: CASSLHGQGNAEAFF. Written as DNA, the CDR3 is TGCGCCAGCAGCCTCCACGGACAGGGGAACGCTGAAGCTTTCTTT.